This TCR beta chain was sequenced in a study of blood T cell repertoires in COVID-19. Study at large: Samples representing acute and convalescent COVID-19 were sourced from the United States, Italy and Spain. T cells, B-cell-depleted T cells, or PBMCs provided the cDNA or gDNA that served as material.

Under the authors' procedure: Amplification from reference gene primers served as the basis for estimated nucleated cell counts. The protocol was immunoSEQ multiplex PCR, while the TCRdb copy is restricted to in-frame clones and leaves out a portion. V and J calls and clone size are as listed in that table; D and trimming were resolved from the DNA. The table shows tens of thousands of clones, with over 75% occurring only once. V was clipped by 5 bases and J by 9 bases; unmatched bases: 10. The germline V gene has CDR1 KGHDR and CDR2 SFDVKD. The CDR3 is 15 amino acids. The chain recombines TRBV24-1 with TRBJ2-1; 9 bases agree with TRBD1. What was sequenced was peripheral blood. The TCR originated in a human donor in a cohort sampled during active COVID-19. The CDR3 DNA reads TGTGCCACCAGTGGGGGGACAGGGTGGGCCCCTGAGCAGTTCTTC. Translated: CATSGGTGWAPEQFF.